These 10 T cell receptor beta chains share one sample of origin, sequenced in a study of cytomegalovirus exposure and HLA in healthy donors. A multiplex PCR was run with 60 Vbeta primers and 13 Jbeta primers. Clones were sequenced by immunoSEQ multiplex PCR, and TCRdb holds only the in-frame ones, with some missing. The data show 180,000 or so clones, roughly 78% seen once. Sequenced sample: PBMCs. The receptors derive from a woman aged 25 to 39 in good health and CMV-seronegative.

The chain couples TRBV7-8 to TRBJ2-7; 9 bases fit TRBD1. The germline gives CDR1 SGHVS, CDR2 FQNEAQ. V shed 5 bases, J shed 3 bases, and the junction held 20 bases outside the gene matches. The CDR3 totals 19 residues. In DNA, the CDR3 is TGTGCCAGCAGCCAGATACCGGGACAGGGCTTTGAGGCAAGCTACGAGCAGTACTTC. Translated: CASSQIPGQGFEASYEQYF.

In DNA form, the CDR3 reads TGTGCTAGTGGTTTGGTAAGGGCAGGGGAAGCTTTCTTT. Encoded protein: CASGLVRAGEAFF. The chain links TRBV12-5 to TRBJ1-1; tentatively, D is TRBD1 (5 bases). Trimming pared 0 bases from V and 8 bases from J, leaving 10 bases between. CDR1 is LGHNT and CDR2 is FRNRAP in the germline V gene. CDR3 length equals 13 residues.

CDR3 DNA sequence: TGTGCCAGCAGCCGGCAAACAGGATTGAATTCACCCCTCCACTTT. Encoded protein: CASSRQTGLNSPLHF. The gene calls are TRBV16 and TRBJ1-6, with a possible D match to TRBD1 (5 bases). The CDR3 spans 15 residues. Germline-derived CDR1 and CDR2 are KGHSY and FQNENV. Trimming took off 4 bases at V and 7 bases at J, with 14 bases between the two ends.

The V gene is TRBV2, the J gene TRBJ1-6; 7 bases match TRBD1. The V gene end was trimmed by 7 bases and the J gene end by 10 bases; junction bases not matched to a gene: 13. Looked up from germline, CDR1 is SNHLY and CDR2 is FYNNEI. The CDR3 sequence is 15 residues long. CDR3 region: CASTGSRGSGSPLHF. For the CDR3, the DNA is TGTGCCAGCACCGGAAGCAGGGGGTCAGGCTCACCCCTCCACTTT. The full variable domain, completed using reference TRBV2 and TRBJ1-6, is EPEVTQTPSHQVTQMGQEVILRCVPISNHLYFYWYRQILGQKVEFLVSFYNNEISEKSEIFDDQFSVERPDGSNFTLKIRSTKLEDSAMYFCASTGSRGSGSPLHFGNGTRLTVT.

The V call is TRBV19, the J call TRBJ2-5; 8 bases map to TRBD1. V lost 2 bases to trimming and J lost 1 base; unmatched junction nucleotides: 3. Germline V gives CDR1 LNHDA, CDR2 SQIVND (reference sequence). The CDR3 has 15 residues. The CDR3: CASSIQGAIQETQYF. The CDR3 bases are TGTGCCAGTAGTATACAGGGGGCGATCCAAGAGACCCAGTACTTC.

This rearrangement joins TRBV27 to TRBJ2-1; TRBD2 matches at 12 bases. CDR1 is MNHEY, CDR2 SMNVEV, per germline (reference sequence). CDR3 length: 16 residues. Losses at the gene ends were 5 bases for V and 8 bases for J; bases not matched to a gene: 10. The CDR3 is CASSRSSGGALYEQFF. The DNA of the CDR3 is TGTGCCAGCAGTCGATCTAGCGGGGGGGCCCTTTATGAGCAGTTCTTC.

The chain links TRBV29-1 to TRBJ2-5; 7 bases match TRBD2. V lost 4 bases to trimming and J lost 6 bases; unmatched junction nucleotides: 5. The CDR3 has 12 amino acids. Germline CDR1 reads SQVTM; CDR2 reads ANQGSEA. The CDR3, as DNA: TGCAGCGTTGGTACCGGGGGGAAGACCCAGTACTTC. Translation gives CSVGTGGKTQYF.

The chain uses TRBV12-5 and TRBJ1-6; TRBD1 matches 10 bases. The V and J ends lost 7 bases and 8 bases, in that order; junction bases with no gene match: 8. Looked up from germline, CDR1 is LGHNT and CDR2 is FRNRAP. The CDR3 runs 15 residues. This chain's CDR3 is CASATGQGTDSPLHF. CDR3 nucleotides: TGTGCTAGTGCTACGGGACAGGGGACGGATTCACCCCTCCACTTT.

The chain couples TRBV7-2 to TRBJ2-1, with D possibly TRBD2 on 7 matching bases. The CDR3 consists of 15 residues. CDR1 and CDR2 from the germline V gene are SGHTA and FQGNSA. V was clipped by 2 bases and J by 7 bases, with 15 bases between them. The CDR3 coding sequence is TGTGCCAGCAGCTTAAGGGGGGGCCTGGGAAATGAGCAGTTCTTC. This sequence encodes CASSLRGGLGNEQFF.

V gene TRBV6-5 combines with J gene TRBJ1-5, with TRBD1 matching over 8 bases. Germline trimming cut 4 bases from V and 0 bases from J; bases unmatched to any gene: 5. There are 16 residues in the CDR3. The germline gives CDR1 MNHEY, CDR2 SVGAGI. The CDR3 reads CASSLQGVYSNQPQHF. As DNA, the CDR3 is TGTGCCAGCAGTTTACAGGGGGTGTATAGCAATCAGCCCCAGCATTTT.